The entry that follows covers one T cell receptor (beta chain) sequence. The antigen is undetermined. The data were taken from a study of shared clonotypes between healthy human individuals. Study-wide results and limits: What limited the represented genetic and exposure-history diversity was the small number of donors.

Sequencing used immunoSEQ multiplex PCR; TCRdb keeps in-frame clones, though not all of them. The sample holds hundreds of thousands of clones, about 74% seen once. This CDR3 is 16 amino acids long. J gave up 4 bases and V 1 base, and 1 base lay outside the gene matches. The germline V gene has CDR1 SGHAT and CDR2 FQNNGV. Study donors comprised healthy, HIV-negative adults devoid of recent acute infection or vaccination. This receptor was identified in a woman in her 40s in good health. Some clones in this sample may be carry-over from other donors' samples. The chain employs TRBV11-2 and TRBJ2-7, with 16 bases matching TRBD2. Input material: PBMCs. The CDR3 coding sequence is TGTGCCAGCAGCTTAGTGGGACTAGCGGGAGGGTACGAGCAGTACTTC. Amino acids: CASSLVGLAGGYEQYF.